What follows are 27 T cell receptor beta chains derived from one specimen sequenced in a study of graft-versus-host responses after intestinal transplantation. Method: immunoSEQ multiplex PCR; TCRdb's copy keeps in-frame clones and lacks some. The sample shows about 18,000 clones, 80% to 95% of them seen only once. Source: PBMCs, taken more than 350 days after transplant. The receptor set was obtained from a human patient who received an intestinal transplant, so some T cells may come from the graft donor.

This chain connects TRBV7-3 to TRBJ1-5, with D maybe TRBD1 (6 bases). Germline V gene sequence: CDR1 SGHTA, CDR2 FQGTGA. The CDR3 runs 19 residues. V lost 5 bases, J lost 2 bases, and 25 bases lay in between. CDR3 coding DNA: TGTGCCAGCAGCAAACGGGACATCGGGCTGCGGGGGTGCAATCAGCCCCAGCATTTT. Its protein product is CASSKRDIGLRGCNQPQHF.

The chain combines TRBV30 with TRBJ2-3, with D unresolved. The V gene's germline CDR1 is GTSNPN and CDR2 SVGIG (reference sequence). Deletions cut 0 bases from V and 0 bases from J, with 4 bases between. The CDR3 runs to 13 residues. The CDR3: CAWSVDSTDTQYF. The CDR3 coding sequence is TGTGCCTGGAGTGTGGACAGCACAGATACGCAGTATTTT.

The chain uses TRBV2 and TRBJ1-2; D remains unclear. V lost 1 base and J 4 bases, leaving 1 base between the germline ends. The germline V gene encodes CDR1 SNHLY and CDR2 FYNNEI. This CDR3 is 11 amino acids long. CDR3 DNA sequence: TGTGCCAGCAGTGAAGTCTATGGCTACACCTTC. The encoded protein is CASSEVYGYTF.

V usage is TRBV6-6 and J usage is TRBJ2-2; 8 bases line up with TRBD1. CDR3 length equals 15 residues. The V gene end was trimmed by 5 bases and the J gene end by 6 bases; junction bases not matched to a gene: 8. Germline loops: CDR1 MNHNY, CDR2 SVGAGI (reference sequence). The CDR3 sequence is CASSTGQGVAGELFF. The CDR3 bases are TGTGCCAGCAGTACCGGACAGGGTGTCGCCGGGGAGCTGTTTTTT.

A remark on this clone: Other nucleotide sequences from this sample produce the same CDR3. The chain is built from TRBV29-1 and TRBJ1-2; possibly TRBD1 for D (5 bases). CDR3 length: 11 residues. Trimming cost V 6 bases and J 8 bases, with 13 bases left between them. Germline V gene lookup returns CDR1 SQVTM and CDR2 ANQGSEA. CDR3 residues: CSVGRGGGYTF. In DNA, the CDR3 is TGCAGCGTGGGCCGGGGCGGGGGCTACACCTTC.

The V gene is TRBV19, the J gene TRBJ2-3, with D possibly being TRBD1 or TRBD2 (5 bases each). The CDR3 runs to 12 residues. The germline CDR1 and CDR2 sequences are LNHDA and SQIVND (reference sequence). Trimming took 6 bases from V and 1 from J, leaving 5 bases between them. This CDR3 is CASRGGTDTQYF. DNA of the CDR3: TGTGCCAGTAGGGGGGGCACAGATACGCAGTATTTT.

This sequence joins TRBV6-5 and TRBJ1-6; no clear D gene. Germline values: CDR1 MNHEY, CDR2 SVGAGI. This CDR3 region has 12 residues. V lost 2 bases, J lost 7 bases, and 3 bases lay in between. CDR3 in DNA: TGTGCCAGCAGTTACCCAAATTCACCCCTCCACTTT. Translated: CASSYPNSPLHF.

V usage is TRBV20-1 and J usage is TRBJ2-7; D remains unclear. V lost 3 bases and J lost 6, with 9 bases in between. Germline loops: CDR1 DFQATT, CDR2 SNEGSKA (reference sequence). The CDR3 runs 11 residues. CDR3 in DNA: TGCAGTGCTAGGATAGTGGGCGAGCAGTACTTC. Its translation is CSARIVGEQYF.

CDR3 coding DNA: TGTGCCAGCACGGGACAGGGTTATGGCTACACCTTC. Its protein is CASTGQGYGYTF. This rearrangement joins TRBV2 to TRBJ1-2, with TRBD1 identical over 9 bases. The CDR3 is made up of 12 amino acids. Germline CDR1 reads SNHLY; CDR2 reads FYNNEI. V gave up 7 bases and J gave up 5 bases; unmatched junction bases: 2.

V usage is TRBV14 and J usage is TRBJ2-7, with TRBD1 matching over 8 bases. CDR1 SGHDN and CDR2 FVKESK come from the germline V gene. V lost 8 bases, J lost 4 bases, and 13 bases stayed unmatched. The CDR3 runs to 15 residues. The CDR3, as DNA: TGTGCCAGCGGACTGCGTGGACAGGGAATATACGAGCAGTACTTC. Its protein is CASGLRGQGIYEQYF.

The chain has TRBV18 and TRBJ2-7; TRBD1 matches at 11 bases. Per the germline V gene, CDR1 is KGHSH and CDR2 is LQKENI. This CDR3 contains 13 residues. The junction had 4 bases not matched to a gene; V was cut back by 6 bases and J by 6 bases. The CDR3 sequence is CASSQDRGREQYF. CDR3 nucleotides: TGTGCCAGCTCCCAGGACAGGGGGCGCGAGCAGTACTTC.

The chain recombines TRBV29-1 with TRBJ1-2; no clear D. Germline CDR1 reads SQVTM; CDR2 reads ANQGSEA. Trimming cost V 6 bases and J 4 bases, with 15 bases left between them. CDR3 length: 13 residues. The CDR3 protein is CSVEQNPLYGYTF. The CDR3 nucleotides read TGCAGCGTCGAACAAAACCCCCTCTATGGCTACACCTTC. The full variable domain, rest sourced from reference TRBV29-1 and TRBJ1-2, is SAVISQKPSRDICQRGTSLTIQCQVDSQVTMMFWYRQQPGQSLTLIATANQGSEATYESGFVIDKFPISRPNLTFSTLTVSNMSPEDSSIYLCSVEQNPLYGYTFGSGTRLTVV.

The genes are TRBV29-1 and TRBJ1-5, with D perhaps matching TRBD1 (5 bases). Per the germline V gene, CDR1 is SQVTM and CDR2 is ANQGSEA. This CDR3 region has 11 residues. The CDR3 nucleotides are TGCCTTGATCCGGGGGATCAGCCCCAGCATTTT. It codes for CLDPGDQPQHF.

The rearrangement uses TRBV28 and TRBJ2-7; TRBD1 matches at 9 bases. The germline gives CDR1 MDHEN, CDR2 SYDVKM. This CDR3 has 14 amino acids. V lost 8 bases to trimming and J lost 4 bases; unmatched junction nucleotides: 9. The CDR3 loop is CASHSGTGRYEQYF. DNA for the CDR3: TGTGCCAGCCACTCCGGGACAGGGAGGTACGAGCAGTACTTC.

J is TRBJ2-3 and V is TRBV7-8, with 12 nucleotides matching TRBD2. The CDR3 consists of 15 residues. CDR1 is SGHVS and CDR2 is FQNEAQ in the germline V gene. J gave up 6 bases and V 5 bases, and 6 bases lay outside the gene matches. DNA for the CDR3: TGTGCCAGCAGCCCTAGCGGGAGGGCCCCCGATACGCAGTATTTT. This gives the protein CASSPSGRAPDTQYF. Complete variable domain (other parts from reference TRBV7-8 and TRBJ2-3): GAGVSQSPRYKVAKRGQDVALRCDPISGHVSLFWYQQALGQGPEFLTYFQNEAQLDKSGLPSDRFFAERPEGSVSTLKIQRTQQEDSAVYLCASSPSGRAPDTQYFGPGTRLTVL.

The chain carries TRBV28 and TRBJ2-5; perhaps D is TRBD1 or TRBD2 (6 bases each). The length of the CDR3 is 14 residues. The V end was cut by 3 bases, the J end by 4 bases, with 12 bases between. CDR1 is MDHEN and CDR2 is SYDVKM in the germline V gene. CDR3 sequence reads: CASSFVGGGETQYF. DNA for the CDR3: TGTGCCAGCAGTTTTGTAGGGGGAGGAGAGACCCAGTACTTC. Combining the CDR3 with reference TRBV28 and TRBJ2-5 gives the whole variable domain DVKVTQSSRYLVKRTGEKVFLECVQDMDHENMFWYRQDPGLGLRLIYFSYDVKMKEKGDIPEGYSVSREKKERFSLILESASTNQTSMYLCASSFVGGGETQYFGPGTRLLVL.

The rearrangement links TRBV29-1 to TRBJ1-4; D is undetermined. Germline V CDR1 and CDR2: SQVTM, ANQGSEA. Between the trimmed V and J ends, which lost 4 bases and 2 bases, there was a span of 5 bases. The CDR3 spans 12 residues. CDR3: CSVGQTNEKLFF. DNA of the CDR3: TGCAGCGTTGGGCAGACTAATGAAAAACTGTTTTTT.

The chain couples TRBV15 to TRBJ1-6, with 9 bases aligning to TRBD1. J was trimmed by 10 bases and V by 1 base; bases with no gene match: 8. CDR1 is LNHNV, CDR2 YYDKDF, per germline (reference sequence). The CDR3 runs to 16 residues. CDR3 residues: CATSRAVGTGRSPLHF. As DNA, the CDR3 is TGTGCCACCAGCAGAGCGGTCGGGACAGGGAGGTCACCCCTCCACTTT.

This chain uses TRBV6-6 with TRBJ2-5; the match to TRBD2 covers 8 bases. J lost 5 bases, V lost 8 bases, and 13 bases had no gene match. Looked up from germline, CDR1 is MNHNY and CDR2 is SVGAGI (reference sequence). CDR3 length: 15 amino acids. CDR3 sequence reads: CASGDSGIFRETQYF. In DNA, the CDR3 is TGTGCCAGCGGCGATAGCGGGATCTTCCGGGAGACCCAGTACTTC.

This chain links TRBV7-3 with TRBJ2-1; D uncertain. The CDR3 is 13 amino acids. The V end was cut by 2 bases, the J end by 9 bases, with 11 bases between. Germline assignment: CDR1 SGHTA and CDR2 FQGTGA. The CDR3 DNA is TGTGCCAGCAGCTTACGATTTTCCGGTGAGCAGTTCTTC. Translated: CASSLRFSGEQFF.

The chain combines TRBV28 with TRBJ2-7; perhaps TRBD1 as D (6 bases). Germline-derived CDR1 and CDR2 are MDHEN and SYDVKM. V was trimmed by 4 bases and J by 4 bases, leaving 17 bases between them. The CDR3 consists of 15 residues. This chain's CDR3 is CASSSWTDRVYEQYF. CDR3 coding DNA: TGTGCCAGCAGTTCATGGACAGATCGGGTATACGAGCAGTACTTC.

The J gene is TRBJ2-7, the V gene TRBV6-5; no reliable D call. Germline V gene lookup returns CDR1 MNHEY and CDR2 SVGAGI. The CDR3 length is 11 residues. The ends were cut back, 5 bases at V and 3 bases at J, with 5 bases in the middle. DNA for the CDR3: TGTGCCAGCAGTACCTACTACGAGCAGTACTTC. Protein sequence: CASSTYYEQYF.

This chain links TRBV4-2 with TRBJ1-4; 11 nucleotides agree with TRBD1. Germline V lookup: CDR1 LGHNA, CDR2 YNFKEQ. Trimming removed 0 bases from V and 7 bases from J; junction bases left unmatched: 4. The CDR3 loop spans 16 amino acids. The CDR3 nucleotides are TGTGCCAGCAGCCAAGAAAGAGGGACAGGGGGTGAAAAACTGTTTTTT. Its translation is CASSQERGTGGEKLFF.

The rearrangement joins TRBV28 to TRBJ2-2; perhaps D is TRBD1 or TRBD2 (5 bases each). Germline CDR1 is MDHEN and CDR2 is SYDVKM. The V end was cut by 7 bases, the J end by 0 bases, with 12 bases between. This CDR3 region has 15 residues. CDR3 residues: CASKAGTTNTGELFF. CDR3 sequence (DNA): TGTGCCAGCAAAGCCGGGACCACGAACACCGGGGAGCTGTTTTTT.

The rearrangement uses TRBV11-3 and TRBJ2-3; D ambiguous. V was shortened by 1 base and J by 0 bases, with 5 bases between the two germline ends. In germline, CDR1 is SGHNT, CDR2 YENEEA. The CDR3 is made up of 14 amino acids. The CDR3 coding sequence is TGTGCCAGCAGCTTAGGCGGAAGCACAGATACGCAGTATTTT. This codes for CASSLGGSTDTQYF.

The chain employs TRBV9 and TRBJ2-1; D is ambiguous. Per germline, CDR1 SGDLS and CDR2 YYNGEE. The V end lost 3 bases, the J end lost 0 bases, and 10 bases lay between the germline ends. This CDR3 has 15 amino acids. CDR3 nucleotides: TGTGCCAGCAGCGGAGACACACACTCCTACAATGAGCAGTTCTTC. Translated, it gives CASSGDTHSYNEQFF.

The chain has TRBV29-1 and TRBJ2-5, with D possibly being TRBD2 (6 bases). The length of the CDR3 is 14 residues. Germline V gene sequence: CDR1 SQVTM, CDR2 ANQGSEA. The ends were cut back, 3 bases at V and 1 base at J, with 12 bases in the middle. The CDR3 region is CSVEARRGQETQYF. As DNA, the CDR3 is TGCAGCGTTGAGGCCAGGAGGGGCCAAGAGACCCAGTACTTC. The entire variable domain, with the rest obtained from reference TRBV29-1 and TRBJ2-5, is as follows: SAVISQKPSRDICQRGTSLTIQCQVDSQVTMMFWYRQQPGQSLTLIATANQGSEATYESGFVIDKFPISRPNLTFSTLTVSNMSPEDSSIYLCSVEARRGQETQYFGPGTRLLVL.